This TCR beta chain appears in the sequencing data of a study of blood T cell repertoires in COVID-19. In the study overall: The United States, Italy and Spain supplied acute and convalescent COVID-19 samples. T cells, B-cell-depleted T cells, or PBMCs supplied cDNA or gDNA.

This clone is a singleton in its sample. The ends lost 0 bases at V and 7 bases at J; junction bases unmatched: 9. Germline V gene lookup returns CDR1 MNHEY and CDR2 SMNVEV (reference sequence). The CDR3 sequence is 16 residues long. Sequencing was performed with immunoSEQ multiplex PCR; in TCRdb, only in-frame clones are kept and a portion is missing. The sample has roughly 250,000 clones, 80% to 85% seen once. J is TRBJ2-1 and V is TRBV27; 7 nucleotides agree with TRBD1. The receptor was isolated from a woman aged 55-70 years with active or convalescent COVID-19. The specimen sequenced was peripheral blood. CDR3 sequence reads: CASSLSRQTGKNEQFF. The CDR3 DNA is TGTGCCAGCAGTTTATCTCGCCAGACAGGGAAGAATGAGCAGTTCTTC.